This record looks at one T cell receptor beta chain sequence and its context. Its target is not known. 5'RACE with constant-segment primers yielded barcoded, UMI-tagged TCR alpha and TCR beta cDNA libraries. TCRdb independently ran MiXCR on the 5' RACE reads; one entry per CDR3 protein. The sample has hundreds of thousands of distinct CDR3 sequences, about a quarter seen once; the top ten hold roughly 13%. The data are from a study of T-cell memory formation after mild COVID-19. On the study more broadly: The study found TCR clusters largely donor specific. Study-wide findings and caveats: Among CD4+ contracting clones, most were CM and EM, and CD8+ ones EMRA. Certain responding clones were present in pre-infection memory, suggesting participation of cross-reactive memory.

Germline CDR1 reads MNHEY; CDR2 reads SVGAGI. The CDR3 is 17 residues long. The V gene end was trimmed by 2 bases and the J gene end by 4 bases; junction bases not matched to a gene: 6. The chain links TRBV6-5 to TRBJ2-3; 13 positions agree with TRBD2. The origin of this receptor is an adult woman who had mild COVID-19 (a few samples of this study predate the infection). Cell type and time point are not known. The source material was PBMCs or a T cell subset sorted from them (not recorded which). The CDR3 DNA reads as TGTGCCAGCAGTTACCTCCGGACTAGCGGGGGTGCAGATACGCAGTATTTT. This sequence encodes CASSYLRTSGGADTQYF.